This T cell receptor beta chain was profiled in a study of T cells in Graves' hyperthyroidism and ophthalmopathy. General study findings and limits: The authors' 13 V-J model separated ophthalmopathy from stable hyperthyroidism.

Amplification targeted TCR beta CDR3 regions from RNA transcripts. Primed by the HTBI set, a first-round RT-PCR was run on the TCR CDR3. A single record per CDR3 protein comes from TCRdb applying MiXCR to the multiplex PCR reads. The sample contains 500,000 to 600,000 distinct CDR3 sequences, around 20% of which appear only once. CDR1 and CDR2 (germline): MDHEN, SYDVKM. The V and J ends lost 2 bases and 4 bases respectively, with 7 bases between them. This CDR3 comprises 13 residues. The table lists this clonotype with many counts. What it recognizes is unknown. This TCR was sampled from a man aged 35 to 55 with Graves' ophthalmopathy. Input material: blood. The chain couples TRBV28 to TRBJ2-3, with D possibly being TRBD1 (6 bases). In DNA form, the CDR3 reads TGTGCCAGCAGTTTACAGGGGCCAGATACGCAGTATTTT. As protein: CASSLQGPDTQYF.